This T cell receptor beta chain is from a study of blood T cell repertoires in COVID-19. In the original processing: Reference gene primer amplification gave nucleated cell count estimates. Assay used: immunoSEQ multiplex PCR; TCRdb lists only in-frame clones, some missing. Clonal size and the V and J genes are those of that table, whereas D and trimming came from the DNA. The sample yields about 430,000 clones, around nine tenths seen once. From germline, CDR1 is SGHRS and CDR2 YFSETQ. Trimming shortened V by 3 bases and J by 2 bases, and 11 bases separated the two germline ends. This CDR3 region has 14 residues. Participants were aged roughly 18 to 90 years, lived in about two dozen US areas, and enrolled virtually. Within 2 weeks before study entry, exposed participants met a COVID-19 case.

This TCR derives from a woman aged 18-35 years who had been exposed to COVID-19. The sequenced sample was PBMCs or T cells enriched from blood (not recorded which). The chain joins TRBV5-1 to TRBJ2-5; D possibly corresponds to TRBD2 (6 bases). The DNA for the CDR3 is TGCGCCAGCAGCTCAACTAGCTATCAAGAGACCCAGTACTTC. Translation gives CASSSTSYQETQYF.